The sequence of this T cell receptor (beta chain) was determined in a study of T cells in Graves' hyperthyroidism and ophthalmopathy. Germline V gene sequence: CDR1 SGHVS, CDR2 FQNEAQ. V was pared by 3 bases and J by 4 bases, with 10 bases between. The CDR3 length is 13 residues. From RNA transcripts, TCR beta CDR3 regions were amplified. HTBI primers were employed in a first-round RT-PCR of the TCR CDR3. TCRdb used MiXCR to reprocess the multiplex PCR reads, holding one entry per CDR3 protein. There are fewer than 750,000 distinct CDR3 sequences in the sample; approximately 44% occur only once, and more than 7.5% lies in the top ten.

Sample: peripheral blood or thyroid tissue (not recorded which). The chain is built from TRBV7-8 and TRBJ2-7, with D possibly called TRBD1 or TRBD2 (5 bases each). This clonotype originated in a woman aged 18 to 35 with Graves' hyperthyroidism. The CDR3 coding sequence is TGTGCCAGCAGCTTTGGGACCAGATACGAGCAGTACTTC. This encodes CASSFGTRYEQYF.